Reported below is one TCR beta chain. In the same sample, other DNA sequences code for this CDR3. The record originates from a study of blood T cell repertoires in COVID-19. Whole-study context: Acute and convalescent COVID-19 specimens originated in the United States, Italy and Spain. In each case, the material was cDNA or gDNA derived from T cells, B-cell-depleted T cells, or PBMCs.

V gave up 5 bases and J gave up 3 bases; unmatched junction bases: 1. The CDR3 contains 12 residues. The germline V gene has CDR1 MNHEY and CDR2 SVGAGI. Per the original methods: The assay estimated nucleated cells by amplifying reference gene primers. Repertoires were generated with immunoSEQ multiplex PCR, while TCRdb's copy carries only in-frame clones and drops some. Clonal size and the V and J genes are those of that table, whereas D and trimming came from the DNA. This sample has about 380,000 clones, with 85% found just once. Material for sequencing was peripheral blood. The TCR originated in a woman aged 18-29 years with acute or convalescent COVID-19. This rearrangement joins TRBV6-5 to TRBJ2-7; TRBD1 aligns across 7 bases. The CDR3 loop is CASSRQGYEQYF. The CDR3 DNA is TGTGCCAGCAGTAGACAGGGCTACGAGCAGTACTTC.